Shown below are 26 T cell receptor beta chains from a single sample sequenced in a study of regulatory T cells in long-lasting Graves disease (dated by TCRdb to 2020 to 2022). The library came from multiplex PCR. Sequencing instrument: Illumina HiSeq 4000. To build TCR beta libraries, CDR3 regions were amplified by Arm-PCR using iRepertoire HTBI primers. TCRdb reran the public reads through fastp at Q25 and MiXCR, keeping productive beta chains. One record per CDR3 amino acid sequence lists the most common genes and DNA. The sample table records around 400,000 distinct CDR3 sequences; about 15% of these occur just once. Around 7.6% of the sample comes from the top ten. Read against the paper, the sample's time point label means: newly diagnosed GD, antithyroid drugs for less than 3 months. For both TCR sequencing and RNA sequencing, RNA was extracted from PBMCs in TRIzol. These data also formed part of another study, on T cells in Graves' hyperthyroidism and ophthalmopathy.

The sequences come from peripheral blood mononuclear cells (PBMCs), collected at new diagnosis, from a patient treated with antithyroid drugs. Source of these receptors: a woman aged 40 to 49 with Graves disease. Donor details come from another sample of the same person, matched by shared clones.

This clonotype came up many times. J is TRBJ2-7 and V is TRBV28; 8 bases are shared with TRBD1. The trim removed 6 bases at V and 3 bases at J, leaving 7 bases unmatched. The CDR3 is 14 amino acids. The V gene's germline CDR1 is MDHEN and CDR2 SYDVKM. In nucleotides, the CDR3 is TGTGCCAGCAGAGCGACAGGGGCGTTCTACGAGCAGTACTTC. It encodes CASRATGAFYEQYF. The full variable domain, completed using reference TRBV28 and TRBJ2-7, is DVKVTQSSRYLVKRTGEKVFLECVQDMDHENMFWYRQDPGLGLRLIYFSYDVKMKEKGDIPEGYSVSREKKERFSLILESASTNQTSMYLCASRATGAFYEQYFGPGTRLTVT.

This clonotype came up many times. The V gene is TRBV7-2, the J gene TRBJ2-6; 11 bases align to TRBD1. The CDR3 runs 17 residues. CDR1 is SGHTA, CDR2 FQGNSA, per germline. The trim removed 5 bases at V and 0 bases at J, leaving 3 bases unmatched. In DNA, the CDR3 is TGTGCCAGCAGCGGGGACAGGGGGACCTCTGGGGCCAACGTCCTGACTTTC. Its translation: CASSGDRGTSGANVLTF. Looking up the rest from reference TRBV7-2 and TRBJ2-6 gives the full variable domain: GAGVSQSPSNKVTEKGKDVELRCDPISGHTALYWYRQSLGQGLEFLIYFQGNSAPDKSGLPSDRFSAERTGGSVSTLTIQRTQQEDSAVYLCASSGDRGTSGANVLTFGAGSRLTVL.

This clonotype was seen repeatedly, ten times or more. The chain recombines TRBV19 with TRBJ2-5; perhaps D is TRBD1 or TRBD2 (5 bases each). The germline CDR1 and CDR2 sequences are LNHDA and SQIVND (reference sequence). The germline V and J ends were trimmed by 2 bases and 6 bases, with 10 bases remaining between them. This CDR3 is built from 13 residues. DNA for the CDR3: TGTGCCAGTAGTATAATGGGGGATCAGACCCAGTACTTC. Amino acid sequence: CASSIMGDQTQYF.

This clonotype was seen many times. Germline and junction disagree at one end, which may indicate a read error. The V gene is TRBV4-1, the J gene TRBJ2-7; 7 positions match TRBD2. The CDR3 extends over 14 amino acids. Germline V gene sequence: CDR1 MGHRA, CDR2 YSYEKL. The CDR3 loop reads CASSQGGSSYEQYF. The CDR3 DNA sequence: TGTGCCAGCAGCCAAGGCGGGAGCTCCTACGAGCAGTACTTC.

This clonotype was counted at least ten times. The chain has TRBV18 and TRBJ2-2; D is ambiguous. This CDR3 has 15 residues. With 2 bases removed from V and 5 bases from J, the gap between germline ends came to 12 bases. Germline V gene lookup returns CDR1 KGHSH and CDR2 LQKENI. The CDR3 region has the DNA TGTGCCAGCTCACCATGGGTTCCGAGGACCGGGGAGCTGTTTTTT. This gives the protein CASSPWVPRTGELFF.

There are many counts of this clonotype. The junction shows a germline mismatch at one end, possibly a read error. The chain is built from TRBV28 and TRBJ1-5; 7 nucleotides line up with TRBD1. This CDR3 comprises 15 residues. Germline-derived CDR1 and CDR2 are MDHEN and SYDVKM. CDR3 residues: CASSLRQGSNQPQHF. The CDR3 DNA follows: TGCGCCAGCAGCCTTCGACAGGGAAGCAATCAGCCCCAGCATTTT.

The gene calls are TRBV6-2 or TRBV6-3 and TRBJ2-2; D might be TRBD1 (5 bases). V was cut by 2 bases and J by 1 base, with 11 bases left in between. Germline V gene data show CDR1 as MNHEY and CDR2 as SVGEGT. The CDR3 is made up of 16 amino acids. CDR3 amino acids: CASSYRMTENTGELFF. DNA for the CDR3: TGTGCCAGCAGTTACCGGATGACAGAGAACACCGGGGAGCTGTTTTTT.

This chain connects TRBV7-3 to TRBJ2-1, with 8 bases lining up with TRBD1. The V gene end was trimmed by 0 bases and the J gene end by 4 bases; junction bases not matched to a gene: 11. The germline CDR1 and CDR2 sequences are SGHTA and FQGTGA. This CDR3 is built from 18 residues. CDR3 nucleotides: TGTGCCAGCAGCTTAACAGGGACAGGCCTAATTCGGTACAATGAGCAGTTCTTC. The encoded protein is CASSLTGTGLIRYNEQFF.

This clonotype was counted ten times or more. This rearrangement joins TRBV6-1 to TRBJ2-7; D perhaps matches TRBD2 (7 bases). The V gene lost 6 bases and the J gene lost 6 bases, with 18 bases spanning the gap. There are 14 residues in the CDR3. The germline CDR1 and CDR2 sequences are MNHNS and SASEGT. The CDR3 DNA is TGTGCCAGCAGCACAGGGCGGGAGTATTGCGAGCAGTACTTC. Its translation: CASSTGREYCEQYF.

The chain is built from TRBV10-3 and TRBJ1-1; 10 bases are shared with TRBD1. Germline values: CDR1 ENHRY, CDR2 SYGVKD. V trimming: 10 bases; J trimming: 3 bases; junction bases outside the gene matches: 5. This CDR3 spans 13 amino acids. Here the CDR3 reads CATRQGADTEAFF. DNA for the CDR3: TGTGCCACACGACAGGGGGCGGACACTGAAGCTTTCTTT.

This sequence joins TRBV11-1 and TRBJ2-2; 9 bases map to TRBD1. Germline CDR1 reads SGHAT; CDR2 reads FQDESV (reference sequence). After removal of 0 bases from V and 4 bases from J, the junction contained 12 bases not matched to a gene. CDR3 length: 19 residues. The CDR3, as DNA: TGTGCCAGCAGCTTAGCGCTTCCGGGACAGGGCTCTTTCACCGGGGAGCTGTTTTTT. Protein sequence: CASSLALPGQGSFTGELFF.

The J gene is TRBJ1-2, the V gene TRBV3-1, with D possibly matching TRBD1 (5 bases). The germline gives CDR1 LGHDT, CDR2 YNNKEL (reference sequence). The CDR3 contains 14 residues. V lost 0 bases and J lost 1, with 6 bases in between. The CDR3 nucleotides are TGTGCCAGCAGCCAAGACAGGGATAACTATGGCTACACCTTC. The encoded protein is CASSQDRDNYGYTF.

There are many counts of this clonotype. The chain uses TRBV7-8 and TRBJ1-6; possible D gene TRBD1, 5 bases. Germline-derived CDR1 and CDR2 are SGHVS and FQNEAQ. CDR3 length equals 14 residues. With 3 bases removed from V and 7 bases from J, the gap between germline ends came to 10 bases. CDR3 in amino acids: CASSLGGRNSPLHF. The CDR3 coding sequence is TGTGCCAGCAGCTTGGGGGGTCGGAATTCACCCCTCCACTTT.

In this sample, this clonotype turned up many times. The chain uses TRBV28 and TRBJ2-7; D remains unclear. Trimming pared 5 bases from V and 3 bases from J, leaving 17 bases between. Germline CDR1 and CDR2: MDHEN and SYDVKM. This CDR3 comprises 15 residues. The CDR3 loop reads CASSPPSESYYEQYF. CDR3 nucleotides: TGTGCCAGCAGTCCTCCCTCTGAATCCTACTACGAGCAGTACTTC.

Notes on this clonotype: A much larger clonotype is one base distant, so this may be a read error. The gene calls are TRBV11-3 and TRBJ2-2; TRBD2 agrees at 9 bases. The CDR3 sequence is 15 residues long. Germline assignment: CDR1 SGHNT and CDR2 YENEEA. CDR3 nucleotides: TGTGCCAGCAGCCGAGGACTAGCGTGGGCCGGGGAGCTGTGTTTT. It codes for CASSRGLAWAGELCF.

The V call is TRBV3-1, the J call TRBJ1-4; 7 positions agree with TRBD1. J gave up 5 bases and V 1 base, and 7 bases lay outside the gene matches. Per germline, CDR1 LGHDT and CDR2 YNNKEL (reference sequence). The length of the CDR3 is 16 residues. The CDR3 nucleotides are TGTGCCAGCAGCCAAGGGCCCGCCAGGGGGAATGAAAAACTGTTTTTT. The encoded protein is CASSQGPARGNEKLFF.

This clonotype was observed many times. The junction and the germline gene differ at one end; a read error may be behind it. The rearrangement links TRBV19 to TRBJ2-7, with 10 bases fitting TRBD2. From germline, CDR1 is LNHDA and CDR2 SQIVND (reference sequence). This CDR3 has 15 amino acids. The CDR3 is CASSTTGLAGDPAIF. The CDR3, as DNA: TGTGCCAGTAGTACAACGGGGCTAGCGGGAGACCCTGCCATCTTC.

This clonotype was seen more than once but under ten times. V is TRBV12-3 or TRBV12-4 and J is TRBJ2-1; D unclear. Trimming left V 3 bases short and J 0 bases short, with 9 bases between. The CDR3 sequence is 15 residues long. This chain's CDR3 is CASSFISFSYNEQFF. CDR3 DNA sequence: TGTGCCAGCAGTTTTATTAGTTTCTCCTACAATGAGCAGTTCTTC.

This clonotype was counted a few times. V usage is TRBV24-1 and J usage is TRBJ2-7, with TRBD1 matching over 7 bases. Trimming cost V 1 base and J 5 bases; bases outside gene matches: 22. Germline V gene lookup returns CDR1 KGHDR and CDR2 SFDVKD. This CDR3 is built from 20 residues. This CDR3 is CATSDLHHGQAWFAGHEQYF. CDR3 nucleotides: TGTGCCACCAGTGATTTACACCACGGACAGGCGTGGTTTGCCGGTCACGAGCAGTACTTC.

Ten or more counts support this clonotype. The V call is TRBV30, the J call TRBJ2-5; 7 bases are shared with TRBD1. This CDR3 is built from 14 residues. The germline gives CDR1 GTSNPN, CDR2 SVGIG (reference sequence). The V segment lost 5 bases and the J segment 1 base; nucleotides outside the gene matches: 7. The CDR3 reads CAWQGVSSQETQYF. The CDR3 DNA is TGTGCCTGGCAGGGGGTCAGCAGCCAAGAGACCCAGTACTTC. Full variable domain (missing parts from reference TRBV30 and TRBJ2-5): SQTIHQWPATLVQPVGSPLSLECTVEGTSNPNLYWYRQAAGRGLQLLFYSVGIGQISSEVPQNLSASRPQDRQFILSSKKLLLSDSGFYLCAWQGVSSQETQYFGPGTRLLVL.

The chain carries TRBV2 and TRBJ2-1; 7 nucleotides match TRBD2. V was clipped by 4 bases and J by 5 bases; unmatched bases: 5. CDR3 length: 14 amino acids. CDR1 and CDR2 from the germline V gene are SNHLY and FYNNEI. CDR3 in DNA: TGTGCCAGCAGTGGGCTAGCGGAAAACAATGAGCAGTTCTTC. Protein product: CASSGLAENNEQFF.

Ten or more counts support this clonotype. Here the CDR3 reads CASRGPGRWVHQPQHF. For the CDR3, the DNA is TGTGCCAGCAGGGGACCGGGGCGTTGGGTCCATCAGCCCCAGCATTTT. The chain combines TRBV28 with TRBJ1-5; weak D call: TRBD1 (5 bases). This CDR3 region has 16 residues. Germline V gene lookup returns CDR1 MDHEN and CDR2 SYDVKM. Trimming took 6 bases from V and 5 from J, leaving 20 bases between them.

This clonotype was counted at least ten times. This sequence joins TRBV2 and TRBJ2-1; possibly TRBD1 for D (5 bases). Per germline, CDR1 SNHLY and CDR2 FYNNEI. Trimming removed 5 bases at V and 0 bases at J, with 20 bases between. This CDR3 has 18 residues. The CDR3 region is CASSPVWGRSSSYNEQFF. The CDR3, as DNA: TGTGCCAGCAGTCCCGTGTGGGGCAGGTCGAGCTCCTACAATGAGCAGTTCTTC.

This clonotype was found many times. The J gene is TRBJ2-4, the V gene TRBV28, with TRBD1 matching 12 bases. V shed 6 bases and J 5 bases; nucleotides not matched to a gene: 5. From germline, CDR1 is MDHEN and CDR2 SYDVKM. The CDR3 extends over 15 amino acids. CDR3 sequence reads: CASSPGTGGQNIQYF. The DNA for the CDR3 is TGTGCCAGCAGCCCCGGGACAGGGGGCCAAAACATTCAGTACTTC.

This clonotype was counted between two and nine times. One junction end disagrees with the germline gene, perhaps due to a read error. This sequence joins TRBV30 and TRBJ2-2; no clear D gene. The CDR3 covers 13 residues. Germline V gene data show CDR1 as GTSNPN and CDR2 as SVGIG (reference sequence). As DNA, the CDR3 is TGTGCCTGGAGAGAAAGGAACGCCGGGGAGCTGTTTTTT. Amino acid sequence: CAWRERNAGELFF.

This clonotype was picked up many times. The V call is TRBV2, the J call TRBJ1-1, with D unresolved. Germline values: CDR1 SNHLY, CDR2 FYNNEI. CDR3 length equals 11 residues. The V end lost 5 bases, the J end lost 7 bases, and 8 bases lay between the germline ends. The CDR3 is CASSPTYEAFF. The CDR3 nucleotides read TGTGCCAGCAGTCCTACTTATGAAGCTTTCTTT.